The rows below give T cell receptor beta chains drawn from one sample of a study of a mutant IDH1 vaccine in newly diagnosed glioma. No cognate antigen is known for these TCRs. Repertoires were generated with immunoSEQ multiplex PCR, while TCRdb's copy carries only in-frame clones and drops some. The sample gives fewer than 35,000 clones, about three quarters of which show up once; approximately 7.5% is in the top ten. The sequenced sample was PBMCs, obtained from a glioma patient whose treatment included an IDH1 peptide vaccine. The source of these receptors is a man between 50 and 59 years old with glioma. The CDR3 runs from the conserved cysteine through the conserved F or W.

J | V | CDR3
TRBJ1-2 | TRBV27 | CASSLQGDYGYTF
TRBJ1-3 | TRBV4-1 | CASSQDRTGAGNTIYF
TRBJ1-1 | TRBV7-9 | CASTSGQGHDDTEAFF
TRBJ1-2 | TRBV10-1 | CASSESKGVGYGYTF
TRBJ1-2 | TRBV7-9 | CASSLAVGINYGYTF
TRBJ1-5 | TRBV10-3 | CAAGGGGQPQHF
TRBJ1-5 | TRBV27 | CASSQTTTGDQPQHF
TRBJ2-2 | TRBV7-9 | CASSSHRGPNTGELFF
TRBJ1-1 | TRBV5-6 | CASSFRDGNTEAFF
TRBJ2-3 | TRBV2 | CASSGGVGGTDTQYF
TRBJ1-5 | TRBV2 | CASSEEGLGQPQHF
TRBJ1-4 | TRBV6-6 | CASSYSGATNEKLFF
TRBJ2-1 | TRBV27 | CASSLAGTTSYNEQFF
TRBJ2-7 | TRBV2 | CASTGEGYEQYF
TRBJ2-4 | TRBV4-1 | CASSQYGDIQYF
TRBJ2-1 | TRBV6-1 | CATRRQGEKFF
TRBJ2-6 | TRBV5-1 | CASSQGQVSGANVLTF
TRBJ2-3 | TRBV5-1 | CASSLTGTSPDTQYF
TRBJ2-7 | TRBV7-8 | CASSWGTLGSPEQYF
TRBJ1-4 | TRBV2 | CASQSWGAKGEKLFF
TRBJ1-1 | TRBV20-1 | CSAWDTPGAFF
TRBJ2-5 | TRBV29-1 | CSVEDRQYQETQYF
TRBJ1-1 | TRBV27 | CASSLGGLGEAFF
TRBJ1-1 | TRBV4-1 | CASRGERRTEAFF
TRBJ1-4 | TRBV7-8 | CASSVGLYNEKLFF
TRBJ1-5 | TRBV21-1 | CASPRASGYNQPQHF
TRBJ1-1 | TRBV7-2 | CASSPSRLEAFF
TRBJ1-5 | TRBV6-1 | CASRTGDGQPQHF
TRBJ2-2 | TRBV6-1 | CASSEPGELFF
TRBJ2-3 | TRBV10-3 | CATRGGTSTDTQYF
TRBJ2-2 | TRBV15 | CATSRGTSLWGTGELFF
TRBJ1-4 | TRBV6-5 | CASSPPTDPGKLFF
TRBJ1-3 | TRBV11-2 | CASGSGGLRGNTIYF
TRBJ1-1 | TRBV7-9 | CASSLQREAFF
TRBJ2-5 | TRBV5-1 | CASSYYRDAWKETQYF
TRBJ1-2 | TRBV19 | CASSFPGQGNYGYTF
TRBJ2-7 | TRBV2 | CASIHWDRESSYEQYF
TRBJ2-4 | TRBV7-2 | CASTLELSPGLDIQYF
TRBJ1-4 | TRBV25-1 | CTSSADNEKLFF
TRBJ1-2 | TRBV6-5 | CASSYDGYGYTF
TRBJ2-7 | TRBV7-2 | CASSLFHEQYF